Below are 3 T cell receptor beta chains sequenced from a single sample in a study of CXCR3-negative and CXCR3-positive naive CD8 T cells (dated by TCRdb to between 2018 and 2021). TCRdb records NextSeq 550 as the sequencer. The Human TCR Profiling Kit (MiLaboratory) was used to prepare UMI-labeled 5' RACE TRB cDNA libraries. Through TCRdb reprocessing, the reads give one entry per CDR3 protein sequence; DNA is omitted. The sample's table lists a count of 150,000 or so distinct CDR3 sequences. 0.25% to 0.35% of the sample comes from the top ten. Specimen: naive CXCR3- CD8+ T cells from blood. The meaning of the sample's cell subset or site label: CD45RO-CCR7+CD27+CD95- naive CD8+ T cells lacking CXCR3 (TNR3-). The receptors come from a human donor in good health. Some clones in this sample may be carry-over from other donors' samples.

This sequence joins TRBV29-1 and TRBJ2-1; TCRdb outputs TRBD2, but without DNA this stays unchecked. Germline values: CDR1 SQVTM, CDR2 ANQGSEA. This CDR3 is built from 16 residues. The CDR3 loop reads CSVVWLIAGAYNEQFF.

The chain combines TRBV28 with TRBJ1-1. The CDR3 covers 15 residues. Germline V CDR1 and CDR2: MDHEN, SYDVKM. The CDR3 loop is CASSYSSPGNTEAFF.

The chain uses TRBV29-1 and TRBJ1-1; the D call of TRBD1 rests on TCRdb alone, since no DNA is present to check it. CDR3 size: 13 residues. The germline V gene encodes CDR1 SQVTM and CDR2 ANQGSEA. This CDR3 is CSVAPHPGTEAFF. Combining the CDR3 with reference TRBV29-1 and TRBJ1-1 gives the whole variable domain SAVISQKPSRDICQRGTSLTIQCQVDSQVTMMFWYRQQPGQSLTLIATANQGSEATYESGFVIDKFPISRPNLTFSTLTVSNMSPEDSSIYLCSVAPHPGTEAFFGQGTRLTVV.